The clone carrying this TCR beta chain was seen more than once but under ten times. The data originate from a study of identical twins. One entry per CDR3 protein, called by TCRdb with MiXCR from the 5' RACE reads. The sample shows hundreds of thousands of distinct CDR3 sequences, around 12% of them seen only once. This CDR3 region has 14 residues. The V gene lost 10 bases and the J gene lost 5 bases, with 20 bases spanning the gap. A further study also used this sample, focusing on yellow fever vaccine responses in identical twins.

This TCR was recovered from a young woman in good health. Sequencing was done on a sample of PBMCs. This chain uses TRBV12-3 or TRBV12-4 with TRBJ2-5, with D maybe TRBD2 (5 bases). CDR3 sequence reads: CATLSRASRETQYF. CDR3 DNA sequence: TGTGCCACCTTATCTAGGGCTAGCCGGGAGACCCAGTACTTC.